This TCR beta chain was sequenced during a study of monozygotic twins with inflammatory bowel disease. Per the germline V gene, CDR1 is SEHNR and CDR2 is FQNEAQ (reference sequence). The CDR3 is 14 amino acids. TCRdb re-analyzed the 5' RACE reads; it lists each CDR3 protein once, without DNA. The sample has under 200,000 distinct CDR3 sequences. This clonotype originated in a human donor with ulcerative colitis or Crohn's disease, or a healthy co-twin of an affected twin (not recorded which). The sample consisted of blood. This rearrangement joins TRBV7-9 to TRBJ1-2. CDR3 residues: CASSLVVKGYGYTF.